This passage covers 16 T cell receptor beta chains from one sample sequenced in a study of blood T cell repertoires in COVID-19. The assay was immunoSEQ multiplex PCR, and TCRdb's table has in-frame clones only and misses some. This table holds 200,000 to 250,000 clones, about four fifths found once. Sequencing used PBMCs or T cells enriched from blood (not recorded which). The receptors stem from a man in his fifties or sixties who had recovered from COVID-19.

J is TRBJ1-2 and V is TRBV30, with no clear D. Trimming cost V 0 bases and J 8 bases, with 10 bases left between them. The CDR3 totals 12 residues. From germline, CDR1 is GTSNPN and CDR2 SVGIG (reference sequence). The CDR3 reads CAWSVLPGGYTF. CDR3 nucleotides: TGTGCCTGGAGTGTCCTCCCGGGAGGCTACACCTTC. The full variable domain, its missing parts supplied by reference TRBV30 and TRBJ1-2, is SQTIHQWPATLVQPVGSPLSLECTVEGTSNPNLYWYRQAAGRGLQLLFYSVGIGQISSEVPQNLSASRPQDRQFILSSKKLLLSDSGFYLCAWSVLPGGYTFGSGTRLTVV.

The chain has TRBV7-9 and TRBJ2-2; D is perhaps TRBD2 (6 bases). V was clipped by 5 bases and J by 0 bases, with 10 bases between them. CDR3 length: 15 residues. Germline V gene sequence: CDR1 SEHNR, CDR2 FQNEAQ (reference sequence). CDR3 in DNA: TGTGCCAGCAGCACGACTAGTGCGAACACCGGGGAGCTGTTTTTT. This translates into CASSTTSANTGELFF.

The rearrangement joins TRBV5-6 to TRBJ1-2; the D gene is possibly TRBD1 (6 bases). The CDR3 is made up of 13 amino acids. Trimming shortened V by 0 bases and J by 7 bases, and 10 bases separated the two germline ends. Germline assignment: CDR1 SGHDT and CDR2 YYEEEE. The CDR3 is CASSLAQGGGYTF. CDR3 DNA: TGTGCCAGCAGCTTGGCCCAAGGGGGTGGCTACACCTTC.

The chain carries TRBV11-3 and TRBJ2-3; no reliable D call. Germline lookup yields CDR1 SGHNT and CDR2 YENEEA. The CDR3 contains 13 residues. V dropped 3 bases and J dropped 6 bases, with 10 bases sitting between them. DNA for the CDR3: TGTGCCAGCAGCTTGGGCCCATGGGATACGCAGTATTTT. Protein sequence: CASSLGPWDTQYF.

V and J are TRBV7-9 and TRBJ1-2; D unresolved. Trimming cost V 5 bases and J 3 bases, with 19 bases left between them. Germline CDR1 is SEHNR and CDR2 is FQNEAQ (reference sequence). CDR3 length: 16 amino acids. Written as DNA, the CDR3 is TGTGCCAGCAGCCTCCCCGGGGTGAGAAGTGACTATGGCTACACCTTC. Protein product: CASSLPGVRSDYGYTF.

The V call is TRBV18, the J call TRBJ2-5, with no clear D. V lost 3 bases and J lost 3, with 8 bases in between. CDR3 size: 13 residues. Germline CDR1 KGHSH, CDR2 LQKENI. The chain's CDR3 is CASSPEQKETQYF. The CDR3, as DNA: TGTGCCAGCTCACCGGAACAGAAAGAGACCCAGTACTTC.

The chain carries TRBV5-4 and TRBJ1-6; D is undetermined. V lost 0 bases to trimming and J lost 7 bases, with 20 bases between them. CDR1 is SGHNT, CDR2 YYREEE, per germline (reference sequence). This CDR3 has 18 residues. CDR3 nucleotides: TGTGCCAGCAGCTTGGGCTCGGGAGGGTCGCTCCGAAATTCACCCCTCCACTTT. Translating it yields CASSLGSGGSLRNSPLHF. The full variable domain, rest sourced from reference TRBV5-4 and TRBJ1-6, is ETGVTQSPTHLIKTRGQQVTLRCSSQSGHNTVSWYQQALGQGPQFIFQYYREEENGRGNFPPRFSGLQFPNYSSELNVNALELDDSALYLCASSLGSGGSLRNSPLHFGNGTRLTVT.

CDR3 coding DNA: TGTGCCAGCAGCCTGGGGACTAGCGTAGAGACCCAGTACTTC. Encoded protein: CASSLGTSVETQYF. V gene TRBV3-1 (or the pseudogene TRBV3-2) combines with J gene TRBJ2-5, with 10 bases identical to TRBD2. The CDR3 runs to 14 residues. Germline loops: CDR1 LGHDT, CDR2 YNNKEL (reference sequence). The trim removed 4 bases at V and 4 bases at J, leaving 3 bases unmatched.

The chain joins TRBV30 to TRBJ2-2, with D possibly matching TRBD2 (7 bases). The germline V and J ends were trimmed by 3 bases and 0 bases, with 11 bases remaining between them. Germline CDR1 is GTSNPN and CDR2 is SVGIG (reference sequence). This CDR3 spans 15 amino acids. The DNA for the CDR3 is TGTGCCTGGAGCCGGGGGGCCTCGAACACCGGGGAGCTGTTTTTT. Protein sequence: CAWSRGASNTGELFF.

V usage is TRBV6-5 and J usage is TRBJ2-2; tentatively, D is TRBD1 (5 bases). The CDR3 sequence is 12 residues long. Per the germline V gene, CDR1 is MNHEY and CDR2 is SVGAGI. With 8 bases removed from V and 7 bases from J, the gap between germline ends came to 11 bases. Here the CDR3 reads CASQGSVGELFF. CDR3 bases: TGTGCCAGCCAGGGCTCGGTCGGGGAGCTGTTTTTT.

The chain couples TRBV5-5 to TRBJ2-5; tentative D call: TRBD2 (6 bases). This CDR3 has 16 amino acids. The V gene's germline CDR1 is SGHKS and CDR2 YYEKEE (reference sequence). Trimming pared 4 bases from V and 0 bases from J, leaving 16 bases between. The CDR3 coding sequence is TGTGCCAGCAGCCTTCCCCAACGGGAGTACCAAGAGACCCAGTACTTC. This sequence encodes CASSLPQREYQETQYF.

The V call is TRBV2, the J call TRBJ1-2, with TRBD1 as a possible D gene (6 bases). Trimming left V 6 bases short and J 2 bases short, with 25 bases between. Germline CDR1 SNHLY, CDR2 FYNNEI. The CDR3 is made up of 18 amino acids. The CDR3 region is CASRRSSLQGILNYGYTF. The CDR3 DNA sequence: TGTGCCAGCAGGCGCTCCTCCCTACAGGGAATCTTGAACTATGGCTACACCTTC.

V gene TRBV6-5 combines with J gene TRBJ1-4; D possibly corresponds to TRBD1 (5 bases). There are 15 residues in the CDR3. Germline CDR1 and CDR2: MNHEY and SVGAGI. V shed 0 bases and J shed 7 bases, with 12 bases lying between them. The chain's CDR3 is CASSYSGHSREKLFF. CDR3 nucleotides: TGTGCCAGCAGTTACTCCGGACATAGCCGTGAAAAACTGTTTTTT.

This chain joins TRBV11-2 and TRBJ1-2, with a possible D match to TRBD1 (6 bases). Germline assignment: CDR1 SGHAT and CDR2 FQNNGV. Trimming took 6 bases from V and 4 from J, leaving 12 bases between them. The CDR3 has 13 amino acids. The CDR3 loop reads CASSRTEFYGYTF. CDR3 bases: TGTGCCAGCAGTCGGACAGAATTCTATGGCTACACCTTC.

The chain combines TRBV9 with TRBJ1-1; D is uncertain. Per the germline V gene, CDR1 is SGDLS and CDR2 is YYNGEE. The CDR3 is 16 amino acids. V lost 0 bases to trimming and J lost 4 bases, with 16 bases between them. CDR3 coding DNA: TGTGCCAGCAGCGTAGGCTCGGGTTTCTCTAGCACTGAAGCTTTCTTT. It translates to CASSVGSGFSSTEAFF.

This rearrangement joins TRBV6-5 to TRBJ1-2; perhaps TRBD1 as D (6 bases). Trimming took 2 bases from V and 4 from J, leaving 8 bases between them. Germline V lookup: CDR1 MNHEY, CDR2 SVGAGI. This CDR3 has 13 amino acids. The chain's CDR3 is CASSYARGYGYTF. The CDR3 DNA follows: TGTGCCAGCAGTTACGCCAGGGGCTATGGCTACACCTTC.